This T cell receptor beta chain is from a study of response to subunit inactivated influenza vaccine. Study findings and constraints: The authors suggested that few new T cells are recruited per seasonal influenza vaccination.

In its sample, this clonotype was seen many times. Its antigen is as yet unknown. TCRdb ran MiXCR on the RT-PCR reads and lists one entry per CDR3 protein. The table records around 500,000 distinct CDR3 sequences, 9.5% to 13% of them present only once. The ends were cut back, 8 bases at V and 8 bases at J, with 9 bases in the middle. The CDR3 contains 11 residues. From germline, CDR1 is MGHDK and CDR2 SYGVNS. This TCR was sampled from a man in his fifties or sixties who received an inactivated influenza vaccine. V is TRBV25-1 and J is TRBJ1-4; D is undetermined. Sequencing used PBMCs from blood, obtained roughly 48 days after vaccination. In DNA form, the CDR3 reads TGTGCCAGCCGGTTGGGGGAAAAACTGTTTTTT. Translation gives CASRLGEKLFF. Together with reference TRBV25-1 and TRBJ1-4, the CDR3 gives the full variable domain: EADIYQTPRYLVIGTGKKITLECSQTMGHDKMYWYQQDPGMELHLIHYSYGVNSTEKGDLSSESTVSRIRTEHFPLTLESARPSHTSQYLCASRLGEKLFFGSGTQLSVL.